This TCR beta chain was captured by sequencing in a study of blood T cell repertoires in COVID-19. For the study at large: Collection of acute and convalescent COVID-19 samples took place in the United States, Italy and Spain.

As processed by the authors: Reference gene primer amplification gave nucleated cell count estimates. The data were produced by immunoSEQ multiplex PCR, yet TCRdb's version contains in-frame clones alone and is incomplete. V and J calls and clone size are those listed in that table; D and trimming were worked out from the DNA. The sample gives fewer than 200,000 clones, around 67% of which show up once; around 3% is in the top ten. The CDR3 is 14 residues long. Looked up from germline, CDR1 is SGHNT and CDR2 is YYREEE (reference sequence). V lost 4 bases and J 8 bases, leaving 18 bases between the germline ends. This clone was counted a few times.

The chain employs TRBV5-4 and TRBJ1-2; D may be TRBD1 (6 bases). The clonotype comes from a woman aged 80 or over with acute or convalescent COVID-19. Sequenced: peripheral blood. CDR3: CASSNPAGAWGYTF. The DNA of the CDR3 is TGTGCCAGCAGCAATCCTGCGGGGGCTTGGGGCTACACCTTC.